This section outlines one TCR beta chain sequence together with its context. Every patient experienced relapse after autologous stem cell transplantation, and brentuximab vedotin exposure varied. Assay used: immunoSEQ multiplex PCR; TCRdb lists only in-frame clones, some missing. The repertoire holds over 15,000 clones, 70% to 85% seen once, with roughly 6.6% in the top ten. The data belong to a study of PD-1 blockade in classical Hodgkin lymphoma. Sequences were derived from peripheral blood mononuclear cells (PBMCs), sampled at baseline. The origin of this receptor is a human donor with classical Hodgkin lymphoma.

The DNA for the CDR3 is TGTGCCAGCAGCTTGGCCCGGGGGGGGGAGCAGTACTTC. The encoded protein is CASSLARGGEQYF. The chain combines TRBV11-2 with TRBJ2-7, with 8 bases lining up with TRBD2. The germline V gene has CDR1 SGHAT and CDR2 FQNNGV. V dropped 3 bases and J dropped 7; count of bases not matched to a gene: 5. CDR3 size: 13 residues.